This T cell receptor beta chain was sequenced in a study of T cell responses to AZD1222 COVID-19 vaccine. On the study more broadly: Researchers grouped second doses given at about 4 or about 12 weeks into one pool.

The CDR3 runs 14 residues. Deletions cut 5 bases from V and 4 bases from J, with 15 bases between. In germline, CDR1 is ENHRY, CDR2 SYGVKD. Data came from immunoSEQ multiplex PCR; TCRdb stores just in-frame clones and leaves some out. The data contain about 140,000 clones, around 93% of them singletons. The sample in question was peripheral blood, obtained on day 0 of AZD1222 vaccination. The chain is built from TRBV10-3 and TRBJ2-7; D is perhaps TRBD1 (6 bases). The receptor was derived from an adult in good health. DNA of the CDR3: TGTGCCATCAGTAGTGGACAGACCACTTACGAGCAGTACTTC. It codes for CAISSGQTTYEQYF.